The 8 T cell receptor beta chains presented below share a single source sample, sequenced in a study of blood T cells in healthy people across ages. The use of a sample-barcoded 5' primer and a J-beta primer mix characterized a second PCR of 7 to 11 cycles. From the 5' RACE reads, TCRdb called clonotypes with MiXCR, one entry per CDR3 protein. The data contain approximately 1,700,000 distinct CDR3 sequences, around 42% of them singletons. The sample consisted of blood. These receptor sequences come from a human donor in good health.

V gene TRBV28 combines with J gene TRBJ2-3; D unresolved. Looked up from germline, CDR1 is MDHEN and CDR2 is SYDVKM. Trimming left V 5 bases short and J 2 bases short, with 17 bases between. The CDR3 extends over 16 amino acids. The CDR3 bases are TGTGCCAGCAGTCCCTACGCTTCCAACCCCACAGATACGCAGTATTTT. As protein: CASSPYASNPTDTQYF.

The chain couples TRBV20-1 to TRBJ2-3; 7 positions match TRBD1. There are 14 residues in the CDR3. Germline V gene sequence: CDR1 DFQATT, CDR2 SNEGSKA (reference sequence). J was trimmed by 4 bases and V by 3 bases; bases with no gene match: 7. CDR3 residues: CSASGAQGADTQYF. Written as DNA, the CDR3 is TGCAGTGCTAGTGGGGCCCAGGGGGCAGATACGCAGTATTTT.

The J gene is TRBJ2-1, the V gene TRBV3-1; D gene ambiguous. Germline V gene lookup returns CDR1 LGHDT and CDR2 YNNKEL (reference sequence). Trimming pared 1 base from V and 1 base from J, leaving 11 bases between. The CDR3 has 16 amino acids. CDR3 region: CASSQGPDGSYNEQFF. CDR3 DNA sequence: TGTGCCAGCAGCCAAGGGCCGGACGGATCCTACAATGAGCAGTTCTTC.

In DNA, the CDR3 is TGTGCCAGCAGCTTGCTAGGGTCGTACACAGACGCGCAGTATTTT. Amino acid sequence: CASSLLGSYTDAQYF. The chain joins TRBV7-2 to TRBJ2-3, with D unclear. Germline V gene lookup returns CDR1 SGHTA and CDR2 FQGNSA. The CDR3 extends over 15 amino acids. Deletions cut 3 bases from V and 10 bases from J, with 20 bases between.

The chain uses TRBV7-9 and TRBJ2-4; 12 nucleotides line up with TRBD1. The J call may be mistaken, given a closer DNA end match to TRBJ2-7. CDR3 length: 15 amino acids. Germline assignment: CDR1 SEHNR and CDR2 FQNEAQ (reference sequence). CDR3 sequence (DNA): TGTGCCAGCAGCTTGAGGGGACAGGGGGCGCACGAGCAGTACTTC. It codes for CASSLRGQGAHEQYF.

The chain links TRBV5-1 to TRBJ1-5; D might be TRBD1 (5 bases). Trimming removed 4 bases at V and 3 bases at J, with 20 bases between. This CDR3 has 17 residues. Per germline, CDR1 SGHRS and CDR2 YFSETQ. CDR3 in amino acids: CASSPGGMGGVNQPQHF. The CDR3 DNA follows: TGCGCCAGCAGCCCAGGAGGGATGGGGGGGGTCAATCAGCCCCAGCATTTT. Supplemented by reference TRBV5-1 and TRBJ1-5, the full variable domain reads KAGVTQTPRYLIKTRGQQVTLSCSPISGHRSVSWYQQTPGQGLQFLFEYFSETQRNKGNFPGRFSGRQFSNSRSEMNVSTLELGDSALYLCASSPGGMGGVNQPQHFGDGTRLSIL.

The genes are TRBV7-2 and TRBJ2-7; tentatively, D is TRBD1 (6 bases). Trimming removed 4 bases at V and 4 bases at J, with 20 bases between. CDR3 length equals 16 residues. Germline V CDR1 and CDR2: SGHTA, FQGNSA. CDR3 nucleotide sequence: TGTGCCAGCAGCTCCCTAGGCGCTACAGGGTTGTACGAGCAGTACTTC. Translating gives CASSSLGATGLYEQYF.

CDR3 DNA: TGTGCCAGCAGCCCCGGGGGGGCACGGGTTAACTATGGCTACACCTTC. Translated, it gives CASSPGGARVNYGYTF. This chain uses TRBV2 with TRBJ1-2; perhaps TRBD1 as D (6 bases). The V and J ends lost 6 bases and 1 base respectively, with 18 bases between them. Per germline, CDR1 SNHLY and CDR2 FYNNEI. The CDR3 runs 16 residues.